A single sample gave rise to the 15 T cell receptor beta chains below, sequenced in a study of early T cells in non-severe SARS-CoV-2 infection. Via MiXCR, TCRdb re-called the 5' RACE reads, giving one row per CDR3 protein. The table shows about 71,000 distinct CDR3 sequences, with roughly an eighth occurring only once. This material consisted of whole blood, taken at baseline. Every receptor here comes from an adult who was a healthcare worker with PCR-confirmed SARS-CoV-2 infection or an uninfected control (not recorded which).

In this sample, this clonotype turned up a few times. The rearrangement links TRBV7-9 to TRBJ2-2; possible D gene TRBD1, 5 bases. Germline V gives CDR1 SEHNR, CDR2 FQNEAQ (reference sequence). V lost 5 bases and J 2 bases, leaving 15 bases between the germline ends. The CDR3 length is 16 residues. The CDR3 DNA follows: TGTGCCAGCAGCCGCTCTTGGGGCAGAAACACCGGGGAGCTGTTTTTT. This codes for CASSRSWGRNTGELFF.

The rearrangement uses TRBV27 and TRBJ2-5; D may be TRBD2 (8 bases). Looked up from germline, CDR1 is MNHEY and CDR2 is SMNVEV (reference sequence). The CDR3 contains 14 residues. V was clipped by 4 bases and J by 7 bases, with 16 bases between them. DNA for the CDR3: TGTGCCAGCAGTTCCGACAGGGCGGGAGGGACCCAGTACTTC. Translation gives CASSSDRAGGTQYF.

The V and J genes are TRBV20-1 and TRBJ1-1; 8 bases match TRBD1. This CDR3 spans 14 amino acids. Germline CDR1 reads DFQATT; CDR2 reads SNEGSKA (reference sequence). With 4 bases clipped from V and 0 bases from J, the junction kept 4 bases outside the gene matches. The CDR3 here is CSANGQGLNTEAFF. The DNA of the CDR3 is TGCAGTGCTAATGGACAGGGATTGAACACTGAAGCTTTCTTT.

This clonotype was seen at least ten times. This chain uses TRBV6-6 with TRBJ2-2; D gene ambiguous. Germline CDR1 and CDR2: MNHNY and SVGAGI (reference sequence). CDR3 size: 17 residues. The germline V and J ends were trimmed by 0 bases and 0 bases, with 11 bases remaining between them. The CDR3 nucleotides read TGTGCCAGCAGTTACTCTTGGGCGAACGCGAACACCGGGGAGCTGTTTTTT. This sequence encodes CASSYSWANANTGELFF.

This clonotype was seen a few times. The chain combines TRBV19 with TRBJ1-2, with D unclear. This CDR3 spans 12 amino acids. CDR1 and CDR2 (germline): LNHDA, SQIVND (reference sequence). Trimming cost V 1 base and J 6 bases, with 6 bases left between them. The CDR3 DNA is TGTGCCAGTAGTATAGGCGGGGATGGCTACACCTTC. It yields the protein CASSIGGDGYTF.

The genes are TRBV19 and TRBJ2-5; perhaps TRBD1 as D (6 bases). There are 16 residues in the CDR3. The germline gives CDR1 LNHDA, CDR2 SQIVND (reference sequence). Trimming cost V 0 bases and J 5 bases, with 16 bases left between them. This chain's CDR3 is CASSIDPGQSQETQYF. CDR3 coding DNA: TGTGCCAGTAGTATAGATCCCGGACAGAGCCAGGAGACCCAGTACTTC. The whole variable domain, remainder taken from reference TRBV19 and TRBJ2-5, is DGGITQSPKYLFRKEGQNVTLSCEQNLNHDAMYWYRQDPGQGLRLIYYSQIVNDFQKGDIAEGYSVSREKKESFPLTVTSAQKNPTAFYLCASSIDPGQSQETQYFGPGTRLLVL.

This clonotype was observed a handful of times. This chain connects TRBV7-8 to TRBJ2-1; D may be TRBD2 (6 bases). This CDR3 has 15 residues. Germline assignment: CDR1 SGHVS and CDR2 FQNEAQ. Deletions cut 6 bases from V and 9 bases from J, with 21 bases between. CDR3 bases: TGTGCCAGCAGTCTAGCGTGGCTACGCCAGGGTGAGCAGTTCTTC. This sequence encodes CASSLAWLRQGEQFF.

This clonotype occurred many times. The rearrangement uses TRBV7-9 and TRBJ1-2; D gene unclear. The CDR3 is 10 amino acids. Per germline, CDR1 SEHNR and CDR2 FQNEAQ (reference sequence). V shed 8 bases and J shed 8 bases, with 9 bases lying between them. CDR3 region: CASVGAGYTF. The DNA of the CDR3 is TGTGCCAGCGTGGGTGCAGGCTACACCTTC.

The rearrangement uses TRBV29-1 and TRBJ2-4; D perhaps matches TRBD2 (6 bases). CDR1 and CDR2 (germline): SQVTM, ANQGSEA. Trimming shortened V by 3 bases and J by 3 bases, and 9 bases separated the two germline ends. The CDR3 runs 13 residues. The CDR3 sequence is CSVDGGVKNIQYF. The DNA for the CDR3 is TGCAGCGTTGACGGCGGGGTCAAAAACATTCAGTACTTC.

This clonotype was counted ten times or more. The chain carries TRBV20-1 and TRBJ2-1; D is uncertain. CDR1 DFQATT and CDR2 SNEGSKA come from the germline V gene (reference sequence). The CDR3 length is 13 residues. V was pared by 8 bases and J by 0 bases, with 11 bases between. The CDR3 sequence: CSPRSASYNEQFF. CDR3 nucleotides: TGCAGTCCCCGGTCTGCCTCCTACAATGAGCAGTTCTTC.

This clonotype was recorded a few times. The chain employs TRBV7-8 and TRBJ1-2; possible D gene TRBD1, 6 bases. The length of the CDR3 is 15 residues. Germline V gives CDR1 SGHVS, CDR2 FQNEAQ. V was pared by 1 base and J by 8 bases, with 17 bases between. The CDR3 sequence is CASSLEIWGAGGYTF. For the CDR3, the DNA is TGTGCCAGCAGCTTAGAAATTTGGGGGGCCGGAGGCTACACCTTC.

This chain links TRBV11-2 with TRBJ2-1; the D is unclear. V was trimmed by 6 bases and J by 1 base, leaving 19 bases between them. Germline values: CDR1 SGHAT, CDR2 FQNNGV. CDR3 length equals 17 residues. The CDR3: CASRPLEGRISYNEQFF. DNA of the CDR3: TGTGCCAGCAGGCCCCTGGAAGGACGAATATCCTACAATGAGCAGTTCTTC.

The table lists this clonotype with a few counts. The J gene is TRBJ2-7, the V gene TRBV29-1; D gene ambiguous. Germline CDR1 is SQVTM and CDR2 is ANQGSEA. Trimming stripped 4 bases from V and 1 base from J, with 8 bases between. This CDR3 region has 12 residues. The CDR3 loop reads CSVASISYEQYF. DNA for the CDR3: TGCAGCGTTGCGAGTATATCCTACGAGCAGTACTTC.

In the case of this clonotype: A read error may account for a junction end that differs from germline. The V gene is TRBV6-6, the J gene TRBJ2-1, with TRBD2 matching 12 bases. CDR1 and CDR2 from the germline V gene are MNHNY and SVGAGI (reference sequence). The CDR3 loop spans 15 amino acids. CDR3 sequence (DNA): TGTGCCAGCAGTCATACTAGCGGGGGGACCAATAAGCAGTTCTTC. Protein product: CASSHTSGGTNKQFF.

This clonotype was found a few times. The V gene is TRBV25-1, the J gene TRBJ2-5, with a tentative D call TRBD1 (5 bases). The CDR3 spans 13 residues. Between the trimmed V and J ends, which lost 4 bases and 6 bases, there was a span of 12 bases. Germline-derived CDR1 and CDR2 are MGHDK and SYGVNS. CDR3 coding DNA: TGTGCCAGCAGTGGACAGATCTTTCAGACCCAGTACTTC. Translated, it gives CASSGQIFQTQYF.